These 2 T cell receptor beta chains were all obtained from the same sample, sequenced in a study of T cell responses to AZD1222 COVID-19 vaccine. Measured with immunoSEQ multiplex PCR; TCRdb has only the in-frame clones, and not every one. The repertoire has roughly 100,000 clones, 70% to 90% of them found once; the top ten carry 10% to 15%. The material sequenced was peripheral blood, taken on day 0 of AZD1222 vaccination. The receptors come from an adult in good health.

This chain's CDR3 is CASSGPPGLNTEAFF. CDR3 nucleotide sequence: TGCGCCAGCAGCGGGCCCCCAGGCTTGAACACTGAAGCTTTCTTT. V and J are TRBV5-1 and TRBJ1-1; D call uncertain. CDR3 length: 15 residues. CDR1 SGHRS and CDR2 YFSETQ come from the germline V gene. Trimming removed 4 bases from V and 0 bases from J, with 13 bases in between.

The genes are TRBV5-1 and TRBJ2-1; TRBD2 aligns across 13 bases. V lost 4 bases, J lost 3 bases, and 10 bases stayed unmatched. This CDR3 spans 18 amino acids. Germline V CDR1 and CDR2: SGHRS, YFSETQ. The CDR3: CASSANGLAGENYNEQFF. The CDR3 coding sequence is TGCGCCAGCAGCGCGAACGGACTAGCGGGGGAGAACTACAATGAGCAGTTCTTC.